This passage covers 2 T cell receptor beta chains from one sample sequenced in a study of shared clonotypes between healthy human individuals. This table comes from immunoSEQ multiplex PCR, and its TCRdb copy is limited to in-frame clones, with some not included. Altogether around 2.5 million clones are present, 90% to 95% being singletons, with the ten largest covering approximately 0.37%. Sequenced sample: naive CD4+ T cells from PBMCs. Subset here: CD45RA+ positively selected. The receptors come from a man between 18 and 29 years old in good health. Some clones in this sample may be carry-over from other donors' samples.

This clone was detected only once. The chain combines TRBV7-2 with TRBJ2-3, with D perhaps matching TRBD2 (5 bases). Trimming took 1 base from V and 0 from J, leaving 14 bases between them. The CDR3 runs 17 residues. CDR1 and CDR2 (germline): SGHTA, FQGNSA. CDR3 region: CASSLVGGRGSTDTQYF. CDR3 in DNA: TGTGCCAGCAGCTTAGTTGGCGGCCGCGGGAGCACAGATACGCAGTATTTT.

The chain carries TRBV19 and TRBJ2-1, with D possibly TRBD1 on 7 matching bases. Germline V gives CDR1 LNHDA, CDR2 SQIVND (reference sequence). Trimming left V 7 bases short and J 4 bases short, with 17 bases between. This CDR3 comprises 15 residues. The CDR3 spells CASTRTGGFYNEQFF. In nucleotides, the CDR3 is TGTGCCAGTACCCGGACAGGAGGGTTTTACAATGAGCAGTTCTTC. Together with reference TRBV19 and TRBJ2-1, the CDR3 gives the full variable domain: DGGITQSPKYLFRKEGQNVTLSCEQNLNHDAMYWYRQDPGQGLRLIYYSQIVNDFQKGDIAEGYSVSREKKESFPLTVTSAQKNPTAFYLCASTRTGGFYNEQFFGPGTRLTVL.